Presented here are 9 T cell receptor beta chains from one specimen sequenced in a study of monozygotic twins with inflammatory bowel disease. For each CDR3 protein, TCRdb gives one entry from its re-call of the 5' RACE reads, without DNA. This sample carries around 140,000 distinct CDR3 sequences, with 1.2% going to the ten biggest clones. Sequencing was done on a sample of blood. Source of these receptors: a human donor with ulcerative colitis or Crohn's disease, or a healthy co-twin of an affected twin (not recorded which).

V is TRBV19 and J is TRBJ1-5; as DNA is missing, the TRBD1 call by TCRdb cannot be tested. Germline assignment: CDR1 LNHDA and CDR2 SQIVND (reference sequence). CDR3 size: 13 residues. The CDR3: CASTSPGSQPQHF.

CDR3 residues: CASSLFQGNEQFF. The chain has TRBV5-1 and TRBJ2-1. Germline V gene lookup returns CDR1 SGHRS and CDR2 YFSETQ. The CDR3 is 13 residues long.

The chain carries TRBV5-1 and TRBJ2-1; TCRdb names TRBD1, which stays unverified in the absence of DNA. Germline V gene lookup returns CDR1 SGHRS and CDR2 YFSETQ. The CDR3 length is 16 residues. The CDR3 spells CASSLAGGTGSNEQFF.

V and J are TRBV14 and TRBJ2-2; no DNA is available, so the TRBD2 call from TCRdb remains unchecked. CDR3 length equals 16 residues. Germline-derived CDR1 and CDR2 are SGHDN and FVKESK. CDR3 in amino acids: CASSQGLAGKHGELFF.

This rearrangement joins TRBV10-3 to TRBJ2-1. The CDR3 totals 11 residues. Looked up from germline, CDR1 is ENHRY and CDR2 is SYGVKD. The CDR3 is CAISAYNEQFF.

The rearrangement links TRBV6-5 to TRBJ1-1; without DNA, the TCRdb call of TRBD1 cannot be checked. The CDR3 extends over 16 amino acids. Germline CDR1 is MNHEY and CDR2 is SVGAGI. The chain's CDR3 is CASSYRAGRMNTEAFF.

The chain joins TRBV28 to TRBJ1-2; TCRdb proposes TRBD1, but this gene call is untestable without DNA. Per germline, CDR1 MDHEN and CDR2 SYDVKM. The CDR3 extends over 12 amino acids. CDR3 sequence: CASSGTGYGYTF.

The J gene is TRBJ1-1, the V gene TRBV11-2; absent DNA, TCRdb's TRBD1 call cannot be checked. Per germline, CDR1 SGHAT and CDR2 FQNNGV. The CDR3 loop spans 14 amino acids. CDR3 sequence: CASSLGQGITEAFF. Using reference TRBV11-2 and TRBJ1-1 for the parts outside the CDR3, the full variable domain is EAGVAQSPRYKIIEKRQSVAFWCNPISGHATLYWYQQILGQGPKLLIQFQNNGVVDDSQLPKDRFSAERLKGVDSTLKIQPAKLEDSAVYLCASSLGQGITEAFFGQGTRLTVV.

The CDR3 region is CASSRDSGSTDTQYF. The chain recombines TRBV5-1 with TRBJ2-3. From germline, CDR1 is SGHRS and CDR2 YFSETQ. This CDR3 contains 15 residues. The variable domain in full, completed from reference TRBV5-1 and TRBJ2-3, reads KAGVTQTPRYLIKTRGQQVTLSCSPISGHRSVSWYQQTPGQGLQFLFEYFSETQRNKGNFPGRFSGRQFSNSRSEMNVSTLELGDSALYLCASSRDSGSTDTQYFGPGTRLTVL.